This T cell receptor beta chain was obtained from a study of T cells after yellow fever vaccination. Study-wide context: Fractions with few cells were prepared using SMART-Seq v4 Ultra Low Input.

5'RACE template switching produced TCR cDNA carrying a universal primer site and UMIs. TCRdb used MiXCR to reprocess the 5' RACE reads, holding one entry per CDR3 protein. The table records more than 300,000 distinct CDR3 sequences, 9.5% to 12% of them present only once. Germline V gives CDR1 SGHRS, CDR2 YFSETQ. V lost 0 bases and J 4 bases, leaving 12 bases between the germline ends. CDR3 length: 15 residues. Of note for this clonotype: The antigen remains undetermined.

Findings and limits, study-wide: FACS-sorted repertoires might harbor abundant contaminating clonotypes from the bulk population. Re-detected after boosting: most primary clones, 96% of CD4 and around 86% of CD8.

This receptor was obtained from a man between 18 and 35 years old who received the YFV17D yellow fever vaccine. The V gene is TRBV5-1, the J gene TRBJ2-3, with D maybe TRBD1 (5 bases). Sequences were derived from CD4+ T cells sorted from PBMCs, sampled 45 days after the yellow fever booster vaccination. The CDR3 DNA is TGCGCCAGCAGCTTGGGGGGCGCGAGTGCAGATACGCAGTATTTT. Translated, it gives CASSLGGASADTQYF.